The rows below give T cell receptor beta chains drawn from one sample of a study of T cells after yellow fever vaccination. TCRdb reanalysed the 5' RACE reads using MiXCR and keeps one entry per CDR3 protein. The table includes some 260,000 distinct CDR3 sequences, around 5.3% detected once. The sequencing used CD4+ T cells sorted from PBMCs, collected on the day of the yellow fever booster vaccination. These receptors originate from a man younger than 35 who received the YFV17D yellow fever vaccine. Each CDR3 is given with its conserved first and last residue. The D gene is left open where the match is weak. Only some rows state a clone size, as once, few, many or a class for expanded clones.

CDR3 protein	CDR3 DNA	J gene	D gene	CDR3 length	V gene	clone size
CASSPTGLGYTF	TGTGCCAGCAGTCCGACAGGCCTTGGCTACACCTTC	TRBJ1-2	NA	12	TRBV7-2	NA
CASSLERDQETQYF	TGTGCCAGCAGCTTAGAACGGGATCAAGAGACCCAGTACTTC	TRBJ2-5	NA	14	TRBV7-2	few
CASGDTANTEAFF	TGTGCCAGCGGGGACACAGCGAACACTGAAGCTTTCTTT	TRBJ1-1	NA	13	TRBV7-3	many
CASSQLGNGYTF	TGCGCCAGCAGCCAATTAGGAAATGGCTACACCTTC	TRBJ1-2	NA	12	TRBV4-1	few
CASSPPPWRPSNYGYTF	TGTGCCAGCAGCCCCCCCCCCTGGAGGCCGTCTAACTATGGCTACACCTTC	TRBJ1-2	NA	17	TRBV7-2	few
CASSQSRATGSGANVLTF	TGTGCCAGCAGCCAGTCCAGGGCCACAGGGTCTGGGGCCAACGTCCTGACTTTC	TRBJ2-6	NA	18	TRBV4-2	many
CASSPGVEDHEQYF	TGTGCCAGCAGCCCTGGCGTGGAGGACCACGAGCAGTACTTC	TRBJ2-7	NA	14	TRBV12-3/TRBV12-4	NA
CATSRVGETQYF	TGTGCCACCAGCAGAGTGGGCGAGACCCAGTACTTC	TRBJ2-5	NA	12	TRBV15	many
CASSEMTGNTIYF	TGTGCCAGCAGCGAGATGACTGGAAACACCATATATTTT	TRBJ1-3	NA	13	TRBV5-6	NA
CASSIGGHFNEQFF	TGTGCCAGTAGTATAGGGGGACACTTCAATGAGCAGTTCTTC	TRBJ2-1	NA	14	TRBV19	many
CASSPTGQGDLRTEAFF	TGTGCCAGCAGTCCTACGGGACAGGGGGATTTGCGAACTGAAGCTTTCTTT	TRBJ1-1	TRBD1	17	TRBV12-3/TRBV12-4	NA
CASLPGPEANVLTF	TGCGCCAGCCTCCCGGGCCCTGAGGCCAACGTCCTGACTTTC	TRBJ2-6	NA	14	TRBV5-1	NA
CASRESGHQETQYF	TGCGCCAGCAGAGAATCGGGACACCAAGAGACCCAGTACTTC	TRBJ2-5	NA	14	TRBV5-1	few
CSALRGTEAFF	TGCAGTGCTCTCAGGGGCACTGAAGCTTTCTTT	TRBJ1-1	NA	11	TRBV20-1	many
CASSFPGGFHYEQYF	TGTGCCAGCAGTTTCCCAGGGGGTTTCCACTACGAGCAGTACTTC	TRBJ2-7	TRBD1	15	TRBV28	NA
CASGLGTSKTQYF	TGTGCTAGTGGGCTCGGGACTAGCAAGACCCAGTACTTC	TRBJ2-5	TRBD2	13	TRBV12-5	NA
CASRQGSNQPQHF	TGTGCCAGCAGACAGGGTAGCAATCAGCCCCAGCATTTT	TRBJ1-5	NA	13	TRBV28	many
CASSDPRGSGELFF	TGTGCCAGCAGTGACCCCCGGGGTTCCGGGGAGCTGTTTTTT	TRBJ2-2	NA	14	TRBV25-1	NA
CASSYFGLAGELFF	TGTGCCAGCAGTTACTTCGGCCTCGCCGGGGAGCTGTTTTTT	TRBJ2-2	NA	14	TRBV6-5	few
CASSPRMGLAGRTQYF	TGCGCCAGCAGCCCGAGAATGGGACTAGCGGGGAGGACCCAGTACTTC	TRBJ2-5	TRBD2	16	TRBV5-1	few
CSASARTSYNEQFF	TGCAGTGCTAGCGCCAGGACCTCCTACAATGAGCAGTTCTTC	TRBJ2-1	NA	14	TRBV20-1	few
CASSSGQRNEQFF	TGTGCCAGCAGTTCGGGACAGAGAAATGAGCAGTTCTTC	TRBJ2-1	TRBD1	13	TRBV6-6	few
CASSAGTYYGYTF	TGTGCCAGCAGCGCTGGGACATACTATGGCTACACCTTC	TRBJ1-2	NA	13	TRBV9	NA
CASSPQMRSDVYF	TGTGCCAGCAGCCCCCAAATGCGGTCGGACGTATATTTT	TRBJ1-3	NA	13	TRBV7-2	NA
CASSGEGIGSDTQYF	TGTGCCAGCAGTGGAGAGGGGATTGGGTCAGATACGCAGTATTTT	TRBJ2-3	NA	15	TRBV6-1	many
CASSYKGNSYTDTQYF	TGTGCCAGCAGTTACAAGGGGAACAGTTACACAGATACGCAGTATTTT	TRBJ2-3	NA	16	TRBV6-7	NA
CASSPDGTGLFF	TGTGCCAGCTCTCCCGACGGGACAGGACTGTTTTTT	TRBJ1-4	TRBD1	12	TRBV18	few
CASSLDRFANTGELFF	TGTGCCAGCAGCTTGGATCGGTTCGCGAACACCGGGGAGCTGTTTTTT	TRBJ2-2	NA	16	TRBV5-4	NA
CASSQELGSGNTIYF	TGTGCCAGCAGCCAAGAACTTGGGTCTGGAAACACCATATATTTT	TRBJ1-3	NA	15	TRBV3-1	few
CASSWGQPQHF	TGTGCCAGCAGTTGGGGTCAGCCCCAGCATTTT	TRBJ1-5	NA	11	TRBV6-6	many
CASSLEQGAAAFF	TGTGCCAGCAGCCTCGAACAGGGTGCTGCAGCTTTCTTT	TRBJ1-1	NA	13	TRBV7-9	few
CSLTGDTNTGELFF	TGCAGTCTTACAGGGGACACGAACACCGGGGAGCTGTTTTTT	TRBJ2-2	TRBD1	14	TRBV20-1	few
CASSLEGDGGGELFF	TGTGCCAGCAGCTTGGAAGGGGACGGTGGCGGGGAGCTGTTTTTT	TRBJ2-2	NA	15	TRBV5-5	NA
CASSQPLSGANVLTF	TGCGCCAGCAGCCAACCACTATCTGGGGCCAACGTCCTGACTTTC	TRBJ2-6	NA	15	TRBV4-1	few
CATSDARGGDTEAFF	TGTGCCACCAGTGATGCCAGGGGGGGGGACACTGAAGCTTTCTTT	TRBJ1-1	TRBD1	15	TRBV24-1	NA
CASSSLTTSGGAIPGSCFF	NA	TRBJ2-2	NA	19	TRBV5-1	few
CASSQVRARGWSPLHF	TGTGCCAGCAGCCAAGTAAGGGCCAGGGGGTGGTCACCCCTCCACTTT	TRBJ1-6	TRBD1	16	TRBV14	few
CASSSARDRPYNEQFF	TGTGCCAGCAGTTCTGCCCGGGACAGGCCCTACAATGAGCAGTTCTTC	TRBJ2-1	TRBD1	16	TRBV6-2/TRBV6-3	few
CSVASLGTEAFF	TGCAGCGTTGCCTCCCTGGGGACTGAAGCTTTCTTT	TRBJ1-1	NA	12	TRBV29-1	NA
CASWEGTSGDFEQFF	TGTGCCAGCTGGGAGGGGACTAGCGGGGATTTTGAGCAGTTCTTC	TRBJ2-1	TRBD2	15	TRBV28	many
CASSPIRGGGTDTQYF	TGTGCCAGCAGCCCGATTCGGGGGGGCGGCACAGATACGCAGTATTTT	TRBJ2-3	TRBD2	16	TRBV11-2	many
CASSWGAGDTQYF	TGTGCCAGCAGCTGGGGGGCCGGGGATACGCAGTATTTT	TRBJ2-3	NA	13	TRBV12-3/TRBV12-4	many
CSASIGPNYGYTF	TGCAGTGCTAGTATAGGGCCTAACTATGGCTACACCTTC	TRBJ1-2	NA	13	TRBV20-1	few
CASSPQSGANVLTF	TGTGCCAGCAGCCCCCAGTCTGGGGCCAACGTCCTGACTTTC	TRBJ2-6	NA	14	TRBV11-2	many
CASSVDPRARVFF	TGTGCCAGCAGCGTAGACCCCAGGGCACGGGTTTTCTTT	TRBJ1-1	NA	13	TRBV9	many
CSAILAGAADTQYF	TGCAGTGCTATACTAGCGGGGGCGGCGGATACGCAGTATTTT	TRBJ2-3	TRBD2	14	TRBV20-1	few
CASSPSPSGEFF	TGTGCCAGCAGTCCCTCGCCCTCCGGGGAGTTCTTC	TRBJ2-1	NA	12	TRBV12-3/TRBV12-4	few
CASRPRDEQFF	TGTGCCAGCAGGCCCCGAGATGAGCAGTTCTTC	TRBJ2-1	NA	11	TRBV2	many
CASSPGGGSRYF	TGTGCCAGCAGCCCGGGTGGGGGGTCCCGGTACTTC	TRBJ2-7	NA	12	TRBV7-7	NA
CASSLVGGDYGYTF	TGTGCCAGCAGCTTAGTCGGGGGAGACTATGGCTACACCTTC	TRBJ1-2	NA	14	TRBV7-2	many
CASSYSSSGFGTISDTQYF	TGTGCCAGCAGTTACTCGTCTAGCGGATTTGGGACTATATCAGATACGCAGTATTTT	TRBJ2-3	TRBD2	19	TRBV6-6	few
CASSSSIWGNYGYTF	TGTGCCAGCAGTTCCTCCATTTGGGGGAACTATGGCTACACCTTC	TRBJ1-2	NA	15	TRBV6-5	few
CASSGGLGQPQHF	TGTGCCAGCAGCGGAGGGCTAGGACAGCCCCAGCATTTT	TRBJ1-5	NA	13	TRBV9	few
CASSQDGGSYNEQFF	TGCGCCAGCAGCCAAGACGGGGGGTCCTACAATGAGCAGTTCTTC	TRBJ2-1	TRBD2	15	TRBV4-3	many
CASSSLQGTNEQYF	TGTGCCAGTAGTTCCCTTCAGGGTACCAACGAGCAGTACTTC	TRBJ2-7	NA	14	TRBV19	NA